This paragraph covers one T cell receptor (beta chain) sequence. TCRdb's table, derived via immunoSEQ multiplex PCR, lists solely in-frame clones and lacks some. The table has 65,000 to 90,000 clones, about 92% seen once. This record comes from a study of technical replicates of blood from several donors. Germline lookup yields CDR1 MGHDK and CDR2 SYGVNS. The CDR3 is 18 residues long. The ends lost 6 bases at V and 1 base at J; junction bases unmatched: 17. Sequenced material: T cells isolated from PBMCs. This receptor was identified in a human donor in good health. The chain combines TRBV25-1 with TRBJ2-7, with 8 bases matching TRBD1. As DNA, the CDR3 is TGTGCCAGCAGCGACAATGGCGAGAGGACAGGGCCATCCTACGAGCAGTACTTC. Translating gives CASSDNGERTGPSYEQYF.